This TCR beta chain was found in a study of CD8+ T cells in alopecia areata. Study-wide results and limits: Tofacitinib significantly lowered scalp clonality and expanded CD8+ clones among the top 100. Greater clonality was observed in lesional scalp samples, especially alopecia totalis/universalis, versus normal scalp. There was only one nonresponder, so it was unclear how baseline CD8+ expansion relates to response.

Described treatment: oral pan-JAK inhibitor, 5-10 mg twice daily. Extraction and reverse transcription of RNA yielded cDNA as the sequencing template. Libraries were prepared by immunoSEQ multiplex PCR; TCRdb keeps only in-frame clonotypes and omits some of them. The table has 150,000 to 200,000 clones, 40% to 65% seen once. This clone appeared a few times. Its antigen is not identified. The ends were cut back, 5 bases at V and 2 bases at J, with 19 bases in the middle. The CDR3 loop spans 17 amino acids. The clonotype comes from a human donor with alopecia areata. Sample: CD8+ T cells sorted from blood, taken around week 52, from a patient treated with tofacitinib. The chain recombines TRBV23-1 with TRBJ1-5, with D maybe TRBD1 (5 bases). TRBV23-1 is recorded as an ORF, its role being uncertain. This CDR3 reads CASSGGSAVLCNQPQHF. CDR3 nucleotides: TGCGCCAGCAGTGGGGGGTCAGCGGTGTTATGCAATCAGCCCCAGCATTTT.